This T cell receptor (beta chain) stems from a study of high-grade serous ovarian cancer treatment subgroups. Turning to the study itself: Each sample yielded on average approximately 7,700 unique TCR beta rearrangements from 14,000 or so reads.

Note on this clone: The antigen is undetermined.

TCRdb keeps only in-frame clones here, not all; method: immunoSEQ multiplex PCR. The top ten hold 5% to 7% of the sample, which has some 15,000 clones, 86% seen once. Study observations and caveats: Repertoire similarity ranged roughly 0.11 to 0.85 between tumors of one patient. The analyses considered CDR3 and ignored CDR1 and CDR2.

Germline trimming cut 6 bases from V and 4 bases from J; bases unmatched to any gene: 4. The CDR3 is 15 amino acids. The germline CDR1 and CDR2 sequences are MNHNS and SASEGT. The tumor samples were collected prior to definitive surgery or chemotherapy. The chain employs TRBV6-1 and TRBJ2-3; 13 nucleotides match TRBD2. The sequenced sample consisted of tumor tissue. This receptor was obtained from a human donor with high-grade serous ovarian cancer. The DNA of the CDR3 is TGTGCCAGCAGCCTTGGACTAGCGGGGGCAGATACGCAGTATTTT. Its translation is CASSLGLAGADTQYF.